This record concerns one T cell receptor (beta chain) sequence. This sample stems from a study of blood T cell repertoires in COVID-19. Study-level information: T cells, B-cell-depleted T cells, or PBMCs provided the cDNA or gDNA that served as material.

Per the original data handling: Cell counts per sample came from amplifying reference gene primers. Assay used: immunoSEQ multiplex PCR; TCRdb lists only in-frame clones, some missing. V and J calls and clone size are given by that table; D and trimming were obtained from the DNA. The top ten clones hold 15% of a sample with 150,000 to 200,000 clones, around 83% of them seen once. Clinical histories supplied by participants themselves formed the basis of cohort assignment. Recovery meant two consecutive negative NP/OP PCR tests, professional clearance, or resolved symptoms. CDR3 size: 13 residues. CDR1 and CDR2 (germline): MRHNA, SNTAGT. Trimming left V 6 bases short and J 2 bases short, with 10 bases between.

The chain links TRBV6-4 to TRBJ1-2; the D is unclear. Material: PBMCs or T cells enriched from blood (not recorded which). The receptor comes from a man aged 50 or older who had recovered from COVID-19. Written as DNA, the CDR3 is TGTGCCAGCAGGGCCTCGGGAAACTATGGCTACACCTTC. Translating gives CASRASGNYGYTF.